The clone carrying this T cell receptor (beta chain) showed up just a few times. What it binds is unknown. The entry originates in a study of beta chain features in type 1 diabetes. Reverse transcribing all isolated RNA meant expressed TCRB transcripts were sequenced. Naive, central memory and regulatory T cell samples averaged roughly 3.6 million immunoSEQ reads each. Clones were read by immunoSEQ multiplex PCR, and TCRdb kept only the in-frame ones, dropping some. The data hold roughly 300,000 clones, with roughly 8% observed a single time. General study results and limits: A cDNA-based sequencing approach could over-represent cells with high TCR expression. Patients with type 1 diabetes showed fewer VDJ junction insertions and more deletions. For TCRB rearrangement, an influence of HLA type remained unresolved here.

Between the trimmed V and J ends, which lost 6 bases and 4 bases, there was a span of 7 bases. Germline V CDR1 and CDR2: MDHEN, SYDVKM. CDR3 length: 12 residues. The chain combines TRBV28 with TRBJ2-1, with D uncertain. What was sequenced was central memory CD4+ T cells from blood. The receptor's source is a woman aged 18-29 years in good health. The CDR3 region is CASSETYNEQFF. Written as DNA, the CDR3 is TGTGCCAGCAGCGAAACTTACAATGAGCAGTTCTTC.